The 18 T cell receptor beta chains in this list originate from one sample, sequenced in a study of human T cells and chemical hapten exposure (dated by TCRdb to the early 2020s). Receptors were amplified or captured by RACE. Sequencing took place on a NextSeq 500. TCRdb reprocessing: public reads trimmed at Q25 with fastp, clones called with MiXCR, in-frame beta chains kept. Rows are combined by CDR3 protein, so each entry shows the most common genes and DNA. Recorded for this sample are around 380,000 distinct CDR3 sequences; approximately 4.4% of them occurred a single time. Around 2.3% of the sample is held by the ten biggest clonotypes. In the paper's terms, the time point label means: patch test 1, 2 weeks after DPC sensitization. The treatment or condition label, read with the paper, signifies: therapeutic diphenylcyclopropenone sensitization with weekly scalp DPC. The specimen was whole blood, collected in connection with sensitization to the hapten diphenylcyclopropenone (DPC). Source of these receptors: a woman in her fifties or sixties with alopecia areata. Some clones in this sample may be carry-over from other donors' samples.

As to this clonotype: This could be a read error, since a much larger clone is one nucleotide away. This rearrangement joins TRBV7-9 to TRBJ2-5; D is perhaps TRBD1 or TRBD2 (5 bases each). The CDR3 is made up of 15 amino acids. Germline lookup yields CDR1 SEHNR and CDR2 FQNEAQ (reference sequence). The CDR3 DNA reads TGTGCCGGCAGCCTTCACGGGACCACCCAAGAGACCCAGTACTTC. Protein sequence: CAGSLHGTTQETQYF.

This clonotype was recorded at least ten times. The chain joins TRBV30 to TRBJ1-2; D gene unclear. Germline assignment: CDR1 GTSNPN and CDR2 SVGIG (reference sequence). Trimming took 3 bases from V and 0 from J, leaving 8 bases between them. This CDR3 contains 13 residues. The CDR3 sequence: CAWSPAANYGYTF. CDR3 DNA sequence: TGTGCCTGGAGCCCGGCCGCTAACTATGGCTACACCTTC.

The gene calls are TRBV6-6 and TRBJ1-5; no firm D call. V lost 6 bases and J 4 bases, leaving 16 bases between the germline ends. The CDR3 is made up of 15 amino acids. Per the germline V gene, CDR1 is MNHNY and CDR2 is SVGAGI (reference sequence). CDR3 in amino acids: CASRTGRSGNQPQHF. The CDR3 nucleotides are TGTGCCAGCAGAACCGGTAGGTCTGGGAATCAGCCCCAGCATTTT.

The rearrangement uses TRBV5-1 and TRBJ1-4, with 7 bases identical to TRBD1. Germline CDR1 and CDR2: SGHRS and YFSETQ. V was pared by 3 bases and J by 0 bases, with 5 bases of the junction left unmatched. This CDR3 contains 16 residues. This CDR3 reads CASSSGTATTNEKLFF. The CDR3 region has the DNA TGCGCCAGCAGCTCAGGGACAGCAACAACTAATGAAAAACTGTTTTTT.

This clonotype was picked up many times. The chain has TRBV7-9 and TRBJ2-6, with D tentatively TRBD1 or TRBD2 (5 bases each). The CDR3 extends over 17 amino acids. Germline loops: CDR1 SEHNR, CDR2 FQNEAQ (reference sequence). V lost 2 bases and J 0 bases, leaving 11 bases between the germline ends. CDR3 bases: TGTGCCAGCAGCTTAACAGGTGCGGGCTCTGGGGCCAACGTCCTGACTTTC. Its translation: CASSLTGAGSGANVLTF.

Concerning this clonotype itself: A much larger clone differs from this one at a single base, so this may be a read error. The chain joins TRBV6-5 to TRBJ1-3; maybe TRBD1 (6 bases). The CDR3 consists of 15 residues. V dropped 6 bases and J dropped 0 bases, with 12 bases sitting between them. Germline assignment: CDR1 MNHEY and CDR2 SVGAGI. The CDR3 reads CASRPIGGSGNTIYF. CDR3 DNA sequence: TGTGCCAGCAGACCTATAGGGGGCTCTGGAAACACCATATATTTT.

This clonotype was seen at least ten times. The rearrangement joins TRBV5-1 to TRBJ2-1; no clear D gene. The CDR3 totals 13 residues. Germline CDR1 reads SGHRS; CDR2 reads YFSETQ. V was pared by 0 bases and J by 6 bases, with 7 bases between. CDR3 in amino acids: CASSLGLFNEQFF. The CDR3 DNA is TGCGCCAGCAGCTTGGGGCTGTTCAATGAGCAGTTCTTC.

This chain joins TRBV7-8 and TRBJ2-5; D is unresolved. V gave up 3 bases and J gave up 2 bases, with 10 bases separating them. Germline V gene data show CDR1 as SGHVS and CDR2 as FQNEAQ. The CDR3 loop spans 14 amino acids. The CDR3 protein is CASSFPSTQETQYF. CDR3 bases: TGTGCCAGCAGCTTTCCCTCCACTCAAGAGACCCAGTACTTC.

Only a few counts were recorded for this clonotype. This chain joins TRBV7-8 and TRBJ1-3, with D perhaps TRBD1 (5 bases). Germline V gene lookup returns CDR1 SGHVS and CDR2 FQNEAQ. The ends were cut back, 6 bases at V and 4 bases at J, with 10 bases in the middle. The CDR3 loop spans 13 amino acids. Here the CDR3 reads CASREGRGNTIYF. In nucleotides, the CDR3 is TGTGCCAGCAGGGAGGGGAGGGGAAACACCATATATTTT.

The chain combines TRBV13 with TRBJ1-2, with TRBD1 as a possible D gene (5 bases). Germline assignment: CDR1 PRHDT and CDR2 FYEKMQ (reference sequence). Deletions cut 2 bases from V and 4 bases from J, with 11 bases between. There are 14 residues in the CDR3. The CDR3: CASSLRGVPYGYTF. The DNA for the CDR3 is TGTGCCAGCAGCTTAAGAGGGGTCCCCTATGGCTACACCTTC.

In its sample, this clonotype was seen many times. The V call is TRBV3-1, the J call TRBJ2-7, with D perhaps matching TRBD1 (5 bases). The CDR3 totals 14 residues. V was pared by 4 bases and J by 0 bases, with 10 bases between. Germline V gives CDR1 LGHDT, CDR2 YNNKEL (reference sequence). The CDR3 loop is CASSLWGHSYEQYF. The CDR3 DNA follows: TGTGCCAGCAGCCTTTGGGGCCACTCCTACGAGCAGTACTTC.

In this sample, this clonotype turned up many times. CDR3 sequence reads: CASSLTGTAEEQYF. CDR3 DNA sequence: TGTGCCAGCAGCCTAACCGGGACCGCAGAGGAGCAGTACTTC. The rearrangement joins TRBV7-9 to TRBJ2-7; D assignment may be TRBD1 or TRBD2 (5 bases each). The ends were cut back, 5 bases at V and 7 bases at J, with 18 bases in the middle. CDR3 length equals 14 residues. Per the germline V gene, CDR1 is SEHNR and CDR2 is FQNEAQ (reference sequence).

This clonotype showed up many times. The rearrangement uses TRBV14 and TRBJ1-1, with 9 bases identical to TRBD1. CDR1 is SGHDN, CDR2 FVKESK, per germline. The CDR3 is made up of 17 amino acids. Trimming removed 4 bases from V and 4 bases from J; junction bases left unmatched: 13. The CDR3 nucleotides are TGTGCCAGCAGCCCCGGCCTTAACAGGGGGCTTTTCACTGAAGCTTTCTTT. Protein sequence: CASSPGLNRGLFTEAFF.

This clonotype has ten or more counts. This chain uses TRBV3-1 with TRBJ2-7, with 7 positions matching TRBD1. CDR3 length equals 13 residues. Losses at the gene ends were 4 bases for V and 8 bases for J; bases not matched to a gene: 8. Per germline, CDR1 LGHDT and CDR2 YNNKEL (reference sequence). The CDR3 sequence: CASSPRTGVQQYF. CDR3 coding DNA: TGTGCCAGCAGCCCTCGGACAGGAGTACAGCAGTACTTC.

This clonotype was observed many times. CDR3 loop: CASSLAQDNEQFF. DNA of the CDR3: TGTGCCAGCTCCCTAGCCCAGGACAATGAGCAGTTCTTC. The V gene is TRBV9, the J gene TRBJ2-1; D may be TRBD2 (5 bases). V lost 7 bases and J lost 5, with 13 bases in between. Germline CDR1 SGDLS, CDR2 YYNGEE. CDR3 size: 13 residues.

This clonotype has at least ten counts. The chain uses TRBV3-1 and TRBJ2-3; TRBD2 aligns across 7 bases. CDR1 is LGHDT, CDR2 YNNKEL, per germline (reference sequence). Unmatched junction bases numbered 9, after V lost 0 bases and J lost 0 bases. This CDR3 comprises 18 residues. This CDR3 reads CASSQDPLGGGSTDTQYF. In DNA, the CDR3 is TGTGCCAGCAGCCAAGATCCCCTCGGCGGGGGTAGCACAGATACGCAGTATTTT.

The table lists this clonotype with many counts. This chain uses TRBV6-2 or TRBV6-3 with TRBJ2-3; the match to TRBD1 covers 9 bases. The junction had 5 bases not matched to a gene; V was cut back by 6 bases and J by 4 bases. The CDR3 loop spans 14 amino acids. Germline CDR1 MNHEY, CDR2 SVGEGT. CDR3 sequence: CASSPRTGADTQYF. Here the CDR3 DNA reads TGTGCCAGCAGCCCTAGGACAGGGGCAGATACGCAGTATTTT.

This clonotype has at least ten counts. The V gene is TRBV6-5, the J gene TRBJ2-5; TRBD2 matches at 11 bases. V trimming: 10 bases; J trimming: 3 bases; junction bases outside the gene matches: 4. The CDR3 spans 13 residues. CDR1 and CDR2 from the germline V gene are MNHEY and SVGAGI. The CDR3 spells CATGTSGKETQYF. The CDR3 nucleotides are TGTGCCACCGGGACTAGCGGAAAAGAGACCCAGTACTTC.